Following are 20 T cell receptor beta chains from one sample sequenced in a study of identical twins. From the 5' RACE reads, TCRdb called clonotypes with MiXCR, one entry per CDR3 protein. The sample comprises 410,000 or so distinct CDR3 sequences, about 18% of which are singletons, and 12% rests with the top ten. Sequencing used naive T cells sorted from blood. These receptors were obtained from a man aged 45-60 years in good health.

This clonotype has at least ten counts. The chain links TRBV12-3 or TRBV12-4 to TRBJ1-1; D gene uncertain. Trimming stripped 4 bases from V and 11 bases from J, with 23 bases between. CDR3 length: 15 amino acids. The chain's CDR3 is CASSSASVSASGAFF. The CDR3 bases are TGTGCCAGCAGTTCAGCCTCAGTCTCTGCGTCGGGTGCTTTCTTT.

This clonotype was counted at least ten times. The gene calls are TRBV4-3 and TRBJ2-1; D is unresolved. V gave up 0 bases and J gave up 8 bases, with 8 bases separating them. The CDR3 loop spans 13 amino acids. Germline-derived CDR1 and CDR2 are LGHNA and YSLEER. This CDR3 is CASSQDRPYEQFF. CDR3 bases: TGCGCCAGCAGCCAAGATCGCCCTTATGAGCAGTTCTTC.

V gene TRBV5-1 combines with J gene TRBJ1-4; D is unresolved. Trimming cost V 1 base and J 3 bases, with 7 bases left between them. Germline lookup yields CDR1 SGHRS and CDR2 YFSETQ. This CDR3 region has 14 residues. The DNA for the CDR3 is TGCGCCAGCAGCTTGTGGGGATCTAATGAAAAACTGTTTTTT. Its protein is CASSLWGSNEKLFF.

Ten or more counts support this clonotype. The chain's CDR3 is CSATSLAGYEQYF. CDR3 sequence (DNA): TGCAGTGCAACCAGTCTAGCGGGTTACGAGCAGTACTTC. The V gene is TRBV20-1, the J gene TRBJ2-7, with TRBD2 identical over 8 bases. Germline CDR1 is DFQATT and CDR2 is SNEGSKA (reference sequence). This CDR3 has 13 residues. Trimming removed 6 bases from V and 4 bases from J; junction bases left unmatched: 8.

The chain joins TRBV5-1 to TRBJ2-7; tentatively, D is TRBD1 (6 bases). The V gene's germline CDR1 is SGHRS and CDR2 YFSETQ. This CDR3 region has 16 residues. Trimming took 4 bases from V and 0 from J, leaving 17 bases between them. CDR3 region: CASSPTAGADSYEQYF. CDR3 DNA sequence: TGCGCCAGCAGCCCGACGGCAGGGGCTGACTCCTACGAGCAGTACTTC.

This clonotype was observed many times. The CDR3 bases are TGTGCCAGCAGCTTAGCCCCGGGACAGGGAATAGAGCAGTACTTC. Amino acids: CASSLAPGQGIEQYF. This chain links TRBV7-2 with TRBJ2-7; 9 nucleotides line up with TRBD1. The V gene's germline CDR1 is SGHTA and CDR2 FQGNSA. The CDR3 totals 15 residues. The V gene end was trimmed by 0 bases and the J gene end by 7 bases; junction bases not matched to a gene: 7.

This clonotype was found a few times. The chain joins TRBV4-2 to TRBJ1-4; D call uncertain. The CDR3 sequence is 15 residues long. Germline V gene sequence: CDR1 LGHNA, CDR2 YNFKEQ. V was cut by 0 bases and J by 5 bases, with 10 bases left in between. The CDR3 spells CASSQDPGGNEKLFF. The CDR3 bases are TGTGCCAGCAGCCAAGATCCGGGTGGAAATGAAAAACTGTTTTTT.

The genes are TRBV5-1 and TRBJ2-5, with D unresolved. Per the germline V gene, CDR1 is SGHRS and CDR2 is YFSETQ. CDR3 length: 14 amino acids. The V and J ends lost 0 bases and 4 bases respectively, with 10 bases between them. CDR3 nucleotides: TGCGCCAGCAGCTTGGAGGGCGCCCTAGAGACCCAGTACTTC. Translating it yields CASSLEGALETQYF.

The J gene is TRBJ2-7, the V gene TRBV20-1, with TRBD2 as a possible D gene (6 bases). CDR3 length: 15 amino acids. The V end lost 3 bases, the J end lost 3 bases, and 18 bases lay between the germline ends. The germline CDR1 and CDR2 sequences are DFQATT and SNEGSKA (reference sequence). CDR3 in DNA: TGCAGTGCTAGTCGGTACGGGGGATGGGACTACGAGCAGTACTTC. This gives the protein CSASRYGGWDYEQYF.

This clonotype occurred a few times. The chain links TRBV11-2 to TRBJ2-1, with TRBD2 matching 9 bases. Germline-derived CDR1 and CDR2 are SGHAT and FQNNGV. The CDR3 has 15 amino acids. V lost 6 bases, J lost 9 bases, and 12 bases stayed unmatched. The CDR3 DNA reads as TGTGCCAGCAGGGTTGGCGGGAGGGCCGGAAGTGAGCAGTTCTTC. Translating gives CASRVGGRAGSEQFF.

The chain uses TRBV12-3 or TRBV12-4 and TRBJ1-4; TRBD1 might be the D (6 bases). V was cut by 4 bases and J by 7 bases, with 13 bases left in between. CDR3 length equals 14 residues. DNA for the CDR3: TGTGCCAGCAGTTCCTTCGACAGGTCTGAAAAACTGTTTTTT. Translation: CASSSFDRSEKLFF.

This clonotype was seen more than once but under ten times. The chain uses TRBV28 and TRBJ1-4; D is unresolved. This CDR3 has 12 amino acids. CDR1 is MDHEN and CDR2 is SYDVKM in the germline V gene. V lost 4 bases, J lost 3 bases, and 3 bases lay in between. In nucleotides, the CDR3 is TGTGCCAGCAGTTCAGCTAATGAAAAACTGTTTTTT. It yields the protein CASSSANEKLFF.

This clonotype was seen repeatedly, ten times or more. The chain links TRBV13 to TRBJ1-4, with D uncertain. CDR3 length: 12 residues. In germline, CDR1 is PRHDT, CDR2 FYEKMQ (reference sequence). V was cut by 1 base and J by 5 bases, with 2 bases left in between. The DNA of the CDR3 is TGTGCCAGCAGCTTAGAGAATGAAAAACTGTTTTTT. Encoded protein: CASSLENEKLFF.

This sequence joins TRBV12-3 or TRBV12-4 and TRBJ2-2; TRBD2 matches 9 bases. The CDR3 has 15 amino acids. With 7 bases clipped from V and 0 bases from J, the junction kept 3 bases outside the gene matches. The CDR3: CASKVAGANTGELFF. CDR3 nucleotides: TGTGCCAGCAAGGTAGCGGGGGCGAACACCGGGGAGCTGTTTTTT.

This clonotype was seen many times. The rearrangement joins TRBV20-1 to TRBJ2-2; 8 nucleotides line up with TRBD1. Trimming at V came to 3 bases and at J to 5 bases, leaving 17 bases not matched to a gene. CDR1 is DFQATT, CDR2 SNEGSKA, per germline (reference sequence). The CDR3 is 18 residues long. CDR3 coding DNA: TGCAGTGCTAGTGGTCCTATCCGTGGACAGGGTATGACCGGGGAGCTGTTTTTT. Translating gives CSASGPIRGQGMTGELFF.

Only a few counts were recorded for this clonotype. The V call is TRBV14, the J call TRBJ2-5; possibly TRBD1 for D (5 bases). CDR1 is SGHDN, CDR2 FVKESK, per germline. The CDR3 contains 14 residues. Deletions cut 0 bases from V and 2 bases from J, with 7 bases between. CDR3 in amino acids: CASSQDREQETQYF. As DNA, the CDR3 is TGTGCCAGCAGCCAAGACAGGGAACAAGAGACCCAGTACTTC.

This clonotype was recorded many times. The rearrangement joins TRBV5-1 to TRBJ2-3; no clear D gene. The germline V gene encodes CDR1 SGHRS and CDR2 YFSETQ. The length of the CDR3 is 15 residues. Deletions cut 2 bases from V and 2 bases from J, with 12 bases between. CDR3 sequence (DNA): TGCGCCAGCAGCTTAGACGGACCCTACACAGATACGCAGTATTTT. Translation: CASSLDGPYTDTQYF.

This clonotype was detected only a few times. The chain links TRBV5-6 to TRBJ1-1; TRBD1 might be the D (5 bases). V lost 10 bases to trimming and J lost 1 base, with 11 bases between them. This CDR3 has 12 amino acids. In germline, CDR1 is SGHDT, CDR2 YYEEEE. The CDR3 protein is CASSGGNTEAFF. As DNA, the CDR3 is TGTGCCTCGTCCGGGGGGAACACTGAAGCTTTCTTT.

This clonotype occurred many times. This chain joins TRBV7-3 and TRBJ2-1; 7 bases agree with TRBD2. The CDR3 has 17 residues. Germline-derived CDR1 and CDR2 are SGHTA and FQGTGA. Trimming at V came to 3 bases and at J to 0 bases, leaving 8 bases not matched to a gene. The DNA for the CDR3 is TGTGCCAGCAGCTTCTCAGCGGGAATGAGCTCCTACAATGAGCAGTTCTTC. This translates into CASSFSAGMSSYNEQFF.

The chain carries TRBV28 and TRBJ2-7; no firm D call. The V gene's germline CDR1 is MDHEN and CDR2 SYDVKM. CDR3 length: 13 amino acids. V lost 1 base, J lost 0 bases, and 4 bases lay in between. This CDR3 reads CASSLFVSYEQYF. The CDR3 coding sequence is TGTGCCAGCAGTTTATTCGTCTCCTACGAGCAGTACTTC.